The rows below give T cell receptor beta chains drawn from one sample of a study of cytomegalovirus exposure and HLA in healthy donors. TCRdb's copy holds only in-frame clones and misses some; the assay was immunoSEQ multiplex PCR. The data hold 150,000 to 200,000 clones, with over 60% observed a single time. The sequenced sample was PBMCs. Every receptor here comes from a man aged 35 to 55 in good health and CMV-seropositive. The CDR3 runs from the conserved cysteine through the conserved F or W. Fields, in order: D gene, J gene, V gene, clone size, CDR3 DNA, CDR3 protein. A D gene is named only where the DNA matches it firmly. Clone size is given for some rows only: seen once, a few or many times, or a class if the clone is expanded.

d_gene: TRBD1; j_gene: TRBJ1-6; v_gene: TRBV28; abundance: NA; CDR3nt: TGTGCCAGCAGTTTTTACAGGGGGAGCTCCTATAATTCACCCCTCCACTTT; CDR3aa: CASSFYRGSSYNSPLHF
d_gene: TRBD1; j_gene: TRBJ2-3; v_gene: TRBV5-1; abundance: NA; CDR3nt: TGCGCCAGCAGCTCGGGACAGACTAGCACAGATACGCAGTATTTT; CDR3aa: CASSSGQTSTDTQYF
d_gene: NA; j_gene: TRBJ2-7; v_gene: TRBV7-9; abundance: NA; CDR3nt: TGTGCCAGCAGCTCCAGACAGGCCCCCTACGAGCAGTACTTC; CDR3aa: CASSSRQAPYEQYF
d_gene: TRBD1; j_gene: TRBJ1-1; v_gene: TRBV28; abundance: NA; CDR3nt: TGTGCCAGCAGTGCGGAGACAGGGGTCAACACTGAAGCTTTCTTT; CDR3aa: CASSAETGVNTEAFF
d_gene: TRBD2; j_gene: TRBJ2-3; v_gene: TRBV13; abundance: few; CDR3nt: TGTGCCAGCAGCTTAAGGGCGGGAGGGGAAACAGATACGCAGTATTTT; CDR3aa: CASSLRAGGETDTQYF
d_gene: TRBD2; j_gene: TRBJ2-5; v_gene: TRBV27; abundance: NA; CDR3nt: TGTGCCAGCAGTTCGGGACTAGCGGGGGTTATGGAGCAGTACTTC; CDR3aa: CASSSGLAGVMEQYF
d_gene: TRBD2; j_gene: TRBJ2-1; v_gene: TRBV19; abundance: once; CDR3nt: TGTGCCAGTATCGCGGGAGAAGTAGGTGACAATGAGCAGTTCTTC; CDR3aa: CASIAGEVGDNEQFF
d_gene: TRBD2; j_gene: TRBJ2-3; v_gene: TRBV5-1; abundance: NA; CDR3nt: TGCGCCAGCAGCTGGGGACTAGCGGTTAGCACAGATACGCAGTATTTT; CDR3aa: CASSWGLAVSTDTQYF
d_gene: NA; j_gene: TRBJ2-7; v_gene: TRBV11-2; abundance: NA; CDR3nt: TGTGCCAGCAGCTTAGACAGGCTCTCCTACGAGCAGTACTTC; CDR3aa: CASSLDRLSYEQYF
d_gene: TRBD1; j_gene: TRBJ2-7; v_gene: TRBV5-1; abundance: NA; CDR3nt: TGCGCCAGCAGCCCAAGCCCGGGACAGGGATTGGACGAGCAGTACTTC; CDR3aa: CASSPSPGQGLDEQYF
d_gene: NA; j_gene: TRBJ2-7; v_gene: TRBV21-1; abundance: NA; CDR3nt: TGTGCCAGCAGCCGGGACTTCAAGGGCTACGAGCAGTACTTC; CDR3aa: CASSRDFKGYEQYF
d_gene: TRBD1; j_gene: TRBJ2-2; v_gene: TRBV6-1; abundance: once; CDR3nt: TGTGCCAGCAGCCAGGACAGGGCCGGGGAGCTGTTTTTT; CDR3aa: CASSQDRAGELFF
d_gene: TRBD2; j_gene: TRBJ2-5; v_gene: TRBV7-2; abundance: once; CDR3nt: TGTGCCAGCAGCGGTAGCGGGAGTGAGACCCAGTACTTC; CDR3aa: CASSGSGSETQYF
d_gene: NA; j_gene: TRBJ2-4; v_gene: TRBV2; abundance: NA; CDR3nt: TGTGCCAGCATTAGAAACCCCGGGACTGGGTACTTC; CDR3aa: CASIRNPGTGYF
d_gene: TRBD2; j_gene: TRBJ2-2; v_gene: TRBV7-9; abundance: NA; CDR3nt: TGTGCCAGCAGCTCAAACCCCCGACTAGCGGAGGACACCGGGGAGCTGTTTTTT; CDR3aa: CASSSNPRLAEDTGELFF
d_gene: NA; j_gene: TRBJ2-1; v_gene: TRBV7-9; abundance: NA; CDR3nt: TGTGCCAGCAGCGACACGGTGATTTCGCTCCATGAGCAGTTCTTC; CDR3aa: CASSDTVISLHEQFF
d_gene: TRBD2; j_gene: TRBJ2-7; v_gene: TRBV27; abundance: NA; CDR3nt: TGTGCCAGCGGGAGCGGGAGGGTGAGCGAGCAGTACTTC; CDR3aa: CASGSGRVSEQYF
d_gene: NA; j_gene: TRBJ1-5; v_gene: TRBV6-6; abundance: NA; CDR3nt: TGTGCCAGCAGTTACGGGGGGGAAAATCAGCCCCAGCATTTT; CDR3aa: CASSYGGENQPQHF
d_gene: NA; j_gene: TRBJ1-1; v_gene: TRBV28; abundance: NA; CDR3nt: TGTGCCAGCAGTTTGCGGGGGGGGGCTTTCTTT; CDR3aa: CASSLRGGAFF
d_gene: TRBD1; j_gene: TRBJ1-1; v_gene: TRBV5-3; abundance: NA; CDR3nt: TGTGCCAGAAGCTTGGTGGGACAGGGCTTCCCTGAAGCTTTCTTT; CDR3aa: CARSLVGQGFPEAFF
d_gene: NA; j_gene: TRBJ1-5; v_gene: TRBV27; abundance: NA; CDR3nt: TGTGCCAGCTGCTTGGGGAGGGGAATCAATCAGCCCCAGCATTTT; CDR3aa: CASCLGRGINQPQHF
d_gene: NA; j_gene: TRBJ2-7; v_gene: TRBV29-1; abundance: NA; CDR3nt: TGCAGCGTTGAGGCGCCGGCTAGCCGATTCTACGAGCAGTACTTC; CDR3aa: CSVEAPASRFYEQYF
d_gene: NA; j_gene: TRBJ2-1; v_gene: TRBV5-4; abundance: NA; CDR3nt: TGTGCCAGCAGGGAGGATCAGAGCTCCTACAATGAGCAGTTCTTC; CDR3aa: CASREDQSSYNEQFF
d_gene: TRBD1; j_gene: TRBJ2-7; v_gene: TRBV28; abundance: NA; CDR3nt: TGTGCCAGCAGTTCGGGACAGGGCTACGAGCAGTACTTC; CDR3aa: CASSSGQGYEQYF
d_gene: NA; j_gene: TRBJ2-1; v_gene: TRBV7-7; abundance: once; CDR3nt: TGTGCCAGCAGCTTAGCTGGCAGGCACAATGAGCAGTTCTTC; CDR3aa: CASSLAGRHNEQFF
d_gene: NA; j_gene: TRBJ1-4; v_gene: TRBV28; abundance: NA; CDR3nt: TGTGCCAGCAGTTTACCTACAGGGCCAGGGGAAAAACTGTTTTTT; CDR3aa: CASSLPTGPGEKLFF
d_gene: TRBD1; j_gene: TRBJ1-1; v_gene: TRBV6-1; abundance: NA; CDR3nt: TGTGCCAGCGCGGGGACAGGCGGATACACTGAAGCTTTCTTT; CDR3aa: CASAGTGGYTEAFF
d_gene: TRBD2; j_gene: TRBJ2-3; v_gene: TRBV7-7; abundance: NA; CDR3nt: TGTGCCAGCAGCGCGGGAGGACGGGTGGCGTCGCAGTATTTT; CDR3aa: CASSAGGRVASQYF
d_gene: TRBD2; j_gene: TRBJ2-1; v_gene: TRBV7-9; abundance: NA; CDR3nt: TGTGCCAGCAGCTCGGGCGGGAGCGACTACAATGAGCAGTTCTTC; CDR3aa: CASSSGGSDYNEQFF
d_gene: TRBD2; j_gene: TRBJ2-6; v_gene: TRBV6-5; abundance: NA; CDR3nt: TGTGCCAGCAGTTACTCGACAGCGGGGGCCAACGGCCTGACTTTC; CDR3aa: CASSYSTAGANGLTF
d_gene: NA; j_gene: TRBJ1-2; v_gene: TRBV11-3; abundance: NA; CDR3nt: TGTGCCAGCAGCTCCCGGTCAGGGGAAGATGGCGGCTACACCTTC; CDR3aa: CASSSRSGEDGGYTF
d_gene: NA; j_gene: TRBJ2-1; v_gene: TRBV5-1; abundance: NA; CDR3nt: TGCGCCAGCTCGCAGGGGACATACAATGAGCAGTTCTTC; CDR3aa: CASSQGTYNEQFF
d_gene: TRBD1; j_gene: TRBJ1-4; v_gene: TRBV5-6; abundance: NA; CDR3nt: TGTGCCAGCAGCTTGGGACAGGGCCAAAATGAAAAACTGTTTTTT; CDR3aa: CASSLGQGQNEKLFF
d_gene: TRBD1; j_gene: TRBJ2-5; v_gene: TRBV5-4; abundance: few; CDR3nt: TGTGCCAGCAGCCCGGGACAGACGCTCCAAGAGACCCAGTACTTC; CDR3aa: CASSPGQTLQETQYF
d_gene: NA; j_gene: TRBJ1-1; v_gene: TRBV6-5; abundance: NA; CDR3nt: TGTGCCAGCAGTTACGACAGCTTGAACACTGAAGCTTTCTTT; CDR3aa: CASSYDSLNTEAFF
d_gene: NA; j_gene: TRBJ1-1; v_gene: TRBV4-2; abundance: NA; CDR3nt: TGTGCCAGCAGCCCCCTCGCGGCGAACACTGAAGCTTTCTTT; CDR3aa: CASSPLAANTEAFF
d_gene: TRBD2; j_gene: TRBJ2-1; v_gene: TRBV29-1; abundance: NA; CDR3nt: TGCAGCGTTAAAACGGGAGGGCCGGGAGAGCAGTTCTTC; CDR3aa: CSVKTGGPGEQFF
d_gene: TRBD1; j_gene: TRBJ1-6; v_gene: TRBV2; abundance: NA; CDR3nt: TGTGCCAGCAGCGATGGGACAGGGCACAATTCACCCCTCCACTTT; CDR3aa: CASSDGTGHNSPLHF
d_gene: TRBD1; j_gene: TRBJ1-1; v_gene: TRBV10-3; abundance: once; CDR3nt: TGTGCCACCCAGGGGGTTGGAAACACTGAAGCTTTCTTT; CDR3aa: CATQGVGNTEAFF
d_gene: TRBD2; j_gene: TRBJ2-5; v_gene: TRBV19; abundance: once; CDR3nt: TGTGCCAGTAGTATTTGGCTAGCGGGAGGAGAGACCCAGTACTTC; CDR3aa: CASSIWLAGGETQYF
d_gene: NA; j_gene: TRBJ1-5; v_gene: TRBV19; abundance: NA; CDR3nt: TGTGCCAGTAGTATTGTCGGGAACAATCAGCCCCAGCATTTT; CDR3aa: CASSIVGNNQPQHF
d_gene: NA; j_gene: TRBJ2-1; v_gene: TRBV10-3; abundance: once; CDR3nt: TGTGCCATCAGTGAACAGAGCTCCTACAATGAGCAGTTCTTC; CDR3aa: CAISEQSSYNEQFF
d_gene: TRBD1; j_gene: TRBJ2-7; v_gene: TRBV7-6; abundance: NA; CDR3nt: TGTGCCAGCAGCTTAGGGCAGGCCGGGACAGCGCTCGTTGGTGAGCAGTACTTC; CDR3aa: CASSLGQAGTALVGEQYF
d_gene: NA; j_gene: TRBJ1-1; v_gene: TRBV29-1; abundance: NA; CDR3nt: TGCAGCGCACGGACAGACCTTAACACTGAAGCTTTCTTT; CDR3aa: CSARTDLNTEAFF
d_gene: NA; j_gene: TRBJ1-6; v_gene: TRBV27; abundance: NA; CDR3nt: TGTGCCAGCAGTTTCGCCCCGGTCCTTAATTCACCCCTCCACTTT; CDR3aa: CASSFAPVLNSPLHF
d_gene: TRBD1; j_gene: TRBJ2-7; v_gene: TRBV14; abundance: few; CDR3nt: TGTGCCAGCAGCTCCCGGGACAGGGTGAACTTC; CDR3aa: CASSSRDRVNF
d_gene: TRBD1; j_gene: TRBJ2-2; v_gene: TRBV11-3; abundance: NA; CDR3nt: TGTGCCAGCAGCGGAGGGACAGGGGGGGGCACCGGGGAGCTGTTTTTT; CDR3aa: CASSGGTGGGTGELFF
d_gene: NA; j_gene: TRBJ2-3; v_gene: TRBV2; abundance: NA; CDR3nt: TGTGCCAGCAGGAAGGAGAGCACAGATACGCAGTATTTT; CDR3aa: CASRKESTDTQYF
d_gene: TRBD2; j_gene: TRBJ2-2; v_gene: TRBV9; abundance: once; CDR3nt: TGTGCCAGCAGCGCCCGGGGGGGGGCGGGAACCGGGGAGCTGTTTTTT; CDR3aa: CASSARGGAGTGELFF